Each of the 11 T cell receptor beta chains below was sequenced from the same sample in a study of beta chain features in type 1 diabetes. Expressed TCRB transcripts were sequenced, since all the RNA that had been isolated was reverse transcribed. Libraries were prepared by immunoSEQ multiplex PCR; TCRdb keeps only in-frame clonotypes and omits some of them. The profile shows some 900,000 clones, under 20% of them singletons. The sequencing input was naive CD4+ T cells from blood. The receptors were sampled from a young woman in good health.

This chain uses TRBV14 with TRBJ2-3; 8 bases fit TRBD1. CDR3 size: 18 residues. Losses at the gene ends were 1 base for V and 2 bases for J; bases not matched to a gene: 11. Looked up from germline, CDR1 is SGHDN and CDR2 is FVKESK. CDR3 sequence: CASSQANLYRGNTDTQYF. In nucleotides, the CDR3 is TGTGCCAGCAGCCAAGCAAACCTGTACAGGGGGAACACAGATACGCAGTATTTT.

This clone was recorded a few times. V is TRBV11-2 and J is TRBJ2-4; D is uncertain. Trimming cost V 3 bases and J 2 bases, with 2 bases left between them. The length of the CDR3 is 12 residues. Germline loops: CDR1 SGHAT, CDR2 FQNNGV. The CDR3 sequence: CASSFSKNIQYF. CDR3 nucleotides: TGTGCCAGCAGCTTTTCCAAAAACATTCAGTACTTC.

The chain recombines TRBV9 with TRBJ2-1; 13 positions match TRBD2. Trimming at V came to 3 bases and at J to 0 bases, leaving 3 bases not matched to a gene. The germline CDR1 and CDR2 sequences are SGDLS and YYNGEE. This CDR3 spans 17 amino acids. The CDR3 protein is CASSGTSGSSSYNEQFF. The DNA for the CDR3 is TGTGCCAGCAGCGGGACTAGCGGGAGTAGCTCCTACAATGAGCAGTTCTTC. Full variable domain (rest looked up from reference TRBV9 and TRBJ2-1): DSGVTQTPKHLITATGQRVTLRCSPRSGDLSVYWYQQSLDQGLQFLIQYYNGEERAKGNILERFSAQQFPDLHSELNLSSLELGDSALYFCASSGTSGSSSYNEQFFGPGTRLTVL.

The V gene is TRBV6-5, the J gene TRBJ1-2; D is perhaps TRBD1 (5 bases). V was clipped by 0 bases and J by 4 bases, with 12 bases between them. Germline V gene data show CDR1 as MNHEY and CDR2 as SVGAGI. CDR3 length: 15 residues. DNA for the CDR3: TGTGCCAGCAGTTACTCGATACTCGGGGGCTATGGCTACACCTTC. Residues: CASSYSILGGYGYTF.

This clone occurred a few times. This sequence joins TRBV6-1 and TRBJ2-7, with D possibly being TRBD1 or TRBD2 (5 bases each). With 2 bases removed from V and 4 bases from J, the gap between germline ends came to 18 bases. The germline V gene encodes CDR1 MNHNS and CDR2 SASEGT. The CDR3 sequence is 16 residues long. DNA for the CDR3: TGTGCCAGCAGTGAAACCGCCCGGAGAGGGGTATACGAGCAGTACTTC. This translates into CASSETARRGVYEQYF.

The rearrangement joins TRBV2 to TRBJ2-5; 10 bases align to TRBD1. Germline values: CDR1 SNHLY, CDR2 FYNNEI. V trimming: 8 bases; J trimming: 5 bases; junction bases outside the gene matches: 8. This CDR3 is 14 amino acids long. The chain's CDR3 is CASARDRGGETQYF. The CDR3 nucleotides read TGTGCCAGCGCCCGGGACAGGGGAGGGGAGACCCAGTACTTC.

The chain is built from TRBV18 and TRBJ1-5; 11 bases match TRBD1. Germline-derived CDR1 and CDR2 are KGHSH and LQKENI. The CDR3 loop spans 15 amino acids. After removal of 3 bases from V and 5 bases from J, the junction contained 3 bases not matched to a gene. The CDR3, as DNA: TGTGCCAGCTCACCGCAGGGACAGGGGGATCAGCCCCAGCATTTT. The encoded protein is CASSPQGQGDQPQHF. The variable domain in full, with the rest retrieved from reference TRBV18 and TRBJ1-5, is NAGVMQNPRHLVRRRGQEARLRCSPMKGHSHVYWYRQLPEEGLKFMVYLQKENIIDESGMPKERFSAEFPKEGPSILRIQQVVRGDSAAYFCASSPQGQGDQPQHFGDGTRLSIL.

The table lists this clone with a few counts. This chain connects TRBV4-3 to TRBJ1-2, with D possibly matching TRBD1 (6 bases). Trimming shortened V by 1 base and J by 4 bases, and 19 bases separated the two germline ends. The CDR3 runs 17 residues. Germline V gene lookup returns CDR1 LGHNA and CDR2 YSLEER. DNA of the CDR3: TGCGCCAGCAGCCAAGCAAGGGGGGCGCGACCCCTCTATGGCTACACCTTC. Amino acids: CASSQARGARPLYGYTF.

In this sample, this clone turned up a few times. V gene TRBV7-9 combines with J gene TRBJ1-5; D remains ambiguous. V was trimmed by 6 bases and J by 5 bases, leaving 8 bases between them. Germline CDR1 SEHNR, CDR2 FQNEAQ (reference sequence). This CDR3 is built from 12 residues. The CDR3 sequence: CASRAGDQPQHF. The CDR3 nucleotides are TGTGCCAGCAGGGCCGGGGATCAGCCCCAGCATTTT.

This clone has more than one count but fewer than ten. V gene TRBV5-6 combines with J gene TRBJ2-1; D tentatively reads TRBD1 or TRBD2 (5 bases each). CDR3 size: 13 residues. Germline CDR1 reads SGHDT; CDR2 reads YYEEEE. Trimming took 4 bases from V and 9 from J, leaving 14 bases between them. As DNA, the CDR3 is TGTGCCAGCAGCCAGTGGCTTGGGGGTGAGCAGTTCTTC. Encoded protein: CASSQWLGGEQFF.

The V and J genes are TRBV11-2 and TRBJ2-4, with D uncertain. V lost 6 bases and J lost 0, with 9 bases in between. CDR1 and CDR2 from the germline V gene are SGHAT and FQNNGV. This CDR3 has 14 residues. CDR3 region: CASSSSLAKNIQYF. The CDR3 bases are TGTGCCAGCAGTTCCTCCTTAGCCAAAAACATTCAGTACTTC.